The rows below give T cell receptor beta chains drawn from one sample of a study of T cells in Graves' hyperthyroidism and ophthalmopathy. TCRdb passed the multiplex PCR reads through MiXCR, listing each CDR3 protein once. The table shows 250,000 to 400,000 distinct CDR3 sequences, with around 13% occurring only once. Sequencing was performed on blood. Source of these receptors: a woman aged 40 to 49 with Graves' ophthalmopathy. Each CDR3 is given with its conserved first and last residue. A D gene is named only where the DNA matches it firmly. Not all rows give a size; the values are once, few, many and, for expanded clones, a class.

d_call	j_call	clone_size	v_call	cdr3_aa	cdr3_nt
TRBD1	TRBJ1-5	.	TRBV6-1	CASRRQGGEQPQHF	TGTGCCAGCAGACGCCAGGGGGGGGAACAGCCCCAGCATTTT
TRBD2	TRBJ2-2	many	TRBV5-1	CASSFAGGLAGNTGELFF	TGCGCCAGCAGCTTTGCAGGAGGACTAGCGGGGAACACCGGGGAGCTGTTTTTT
.	TRBJ2-3	many	TRBV7-8	CASSLVARTDTQYF	TGTGCCAGCAGCTTAGTAGCGCGCACAGATACGCAGTATTTT
.	TRBJ2-5	many	TRBV6-1	CASMGRRETQYF	TGTGCCAGCATGGGACGCCGGGAGACCCAGTACTTC
TRBD2	TRBJ2-3	few	TRBV7-9	CASSSTIHLGGLATDTQYF	TGTGCCAGCAGCTCAACTATCCATCTGGGGGGACTAGCAACAGATACGCAGTATTTT
.	TRBJ2-7	many	TRBV29-1	CSVLPPNTYEQYF	TGCAGCGTTCTCCCTCCCAATACCTACGAGCAGTACTTC
.	TRBJ2-2	many	TRBV28	CASRDLSPGPGELFF	TGTGCCAGCAGGGACCTTAGCCCCGGCCCGGGGGAGCTGTTTTTT
.	TRBJ1-4	many	TRBV7-9	CASSLDTYEKLFF	TGTGCCAGCAGCTTAGACACTTATGAAAAACTGTTTTTT
.	TRBJ1-2	few	TRBV19	CASSFQGMLSGYTF	TGTGCCAGTAGTTTTCAGGGGATGCTAAGTGGCTACACCTTC
.	TRBJ1-5	many	TRBV2	CASSEVIQGQPQHF	TGTGCCAGCAGTGAAGTAATCCAAGGGCAGCCCCAGCATTTT
.	TRBJ2-4	few	TRBV7-2	CASSSRQGAKNIQYF	TGTGCCAGCAGCTCGCGACAAGGGGCCAAAAACATTCAGTACTTC
TRBD2	TRBJ2-1	many	TRBV29-1	CSVDSGRFNNEQFF	TGCAGCGTTGATAGCGGGAGATTTAACAATGAGCAGTTCTTC
.	TRBJ1-1	many	TRBV15	CATSRDPHWFTTPRDEAFF	TGTGCCACCAGCAGAGATCCTCATTGGTTTACAACTCCTAGGGATGAAGCTTTCTTT
.	TRBJ2-7	many	TRBV19	CASSILGARVYEQYF	TGTGCCAGTAGTATTCTGGGAGCAAGGGTCTACGAGCAGTACTTC
TRBD1	TRBJ2-1	.	TRBV10-2	CASTSPRGQVEQFF	TGCGCCAGCACCTCTCCCAGGGGGCAAGTTGAGCAGTTCTTC
.	TRBJ1-2	few	TRBV28	CASSFSRNLGGYTF	TGTGCCAGCAGTTTCTCTCGTAACTTGGGCGGCTACACCTTC
.	TRBJ2-3	many	TRBV12-3/TRBV12-4	CASSSPGTTTDTQYF	TGTGCCAGCAGTTCCCCCGGGACGACCACAGATACGCAGTATTTT
.	TRBJ2-5	many	TRBV7-8	CASSLAGRATPQETQYF	TGTGCCAGCAGCTTGGCAGGACGGGCCACCCCTCAAGAGACCCAGTACTTC
TRBD1	TRBJ2-5	many	TRBV3-1	CASSPHRGETQYF	TGTGCCAGCAGCCCTCACAGGGGAGAGACCCAGTACTTC
TRBD1	TRBJ1-1	few	TRBV6-1	CASSPSPGGNTEAFF	TGTGCCAGCAGCCCCTCTCCAGGGGGGAACACTGAAGCTTTCTTT
TRBD1	TRBJ1-6	few	TRBV3-1	CASSPFGQGRGSPLHF	TGTGCCAGCAGCCCTTTCGGACAGGGGAGAGGTTCACCCCTCCACTTT
.	TRBJ2-1	few	TRBV5-4	CASSLGDNEQFF	TGTGCCAGCAGCTTGGGAGATAATGAGCAGTTCTTC
.	TRBJ1-1	many	TRBV2	CASSESPGGTEAFF	TGTGCCAGCAGTGAATCCCCGGGGGGTACTGAAGCTTTCTTT
TRBD1	TRBJ1-4	many	TRBV6-1	CASMRGQYEKLFF	TGTGCCAGCATGAGGGGGCAGTATGAAAAACTGTTTTTT
TRBD1	TRBJ1-1	many	TRBV27	CASIRRGGGSTEAFF	TGTGCCAGCATCCGGAGAGGGGGCGGGAGTACTGAAGCTTTCTTT
TRBD1	TRBJ1-3	.	TRBV3-1	CASSGTGANSGNTIYF	TGTGCCAGCAGCGGGACAGGGGCCAACTCTGGAAACACCATATATTTT
.	TRBJ1-3	many	TRBV2	CASRRQQTASGNTIYF	TGTGCCAGCAGGCGGCAACAGACGGCATCTGGAAACACCATATATTTT
.	TRBJ2-5	.	TRBV6-6	CASSYISSNYQETQYF	TGTGCCAGCAGTTACATCTCTAGCAACTACCAAGAGACCCAGTACTTC
.	TRBJ2-5	many	TRBV24-1	CATSEDQWDETQYF	TGTGCCACCAGTGAAGATCAGTGGGACGAGACCCAGTACTTC
TRBD1	TRBJ1-3	few	TRBV6-1	CASTGDRVSGNTIYF	TGTGCCAGCACTGGGGACAGGGTCTCTGGAAACACCATATATTTT
.	TRBJ1-5	many	TRBV20-1	CSAGDSSNQPQHF	TGCAGTGCTGGAGACAGTAGCAATCAGCCCCAGCATTTT
TRBD2	TRBJ2-3	once	TRBV20-1	CSARVFRAGAPPDTQYF	TGCAGTGCTAGAGTTTTCCGCGCGGGAGCCCCCCCAGATACGCAGTATTTT
TRBD2	TRBJ2-3	once	TRBV2	CASTPRAGVTDTQYF	TGTGCCAGCACCCCCCGAGCGGGGGTTACAGATACGCAGTATTTT
.	TRBJ1-1	.	TRBV6-2/TRBV6-3	CASSVILNTEAFF	TGTGCCAGCAGTGTCATATTGAACACTGAAGCTTTCTTT
.	TRBJ1-5	many	TRBV19	CASSRGGLNQPQHF	TGTGCCAGCAGTAGGGGGGGACTAAATCAGCCCCAGCATTTT
.	TRBJ2-3	few	TRBV9	CASSVAVGSRDTQYF	TGTGCCAGCAGCGTAGCCGTCGGCTCACGGGATACGCAGTATTTT
TRBD1	TRBJ1-5	.	TRBV28	CASSLPSGQGGNLGQPQHF	TGTGCCAGCAGTCTTCCTAGTGGACAGGGAGGAAATCTGGGTCAGCCCCAGCATTTT
TRBD2	TRBJ2-7	once	TRBV20-1	CSARGLAIPYEQYF	TGCAGTGCTAGGGGACTAGCGATTCCCTACGAGCAGTACTTC
.	TRBJ2-1	many	TRBV2	CASSVEAREQFF	TGTGCCAGCAGTGTCGAGGCGAGGGAGCAGTTCTTC
.	TRBJ2-3	many	TRBV3-1	CASSQLTNPTDTQYF	TGTGCCAGCAGCCAACTGACCAACCCCACAGATACGCAGTATTTT
.	TRBJ2-7	many	TRBV20-1	CSARDRGTYSYEQYF	TGCAGTGCTAGAGATCGGGGGACATACTCCTACGAGCAGTACTTC
.	TRBJ2-3	.	TRBV14	CASSQEAASTDTQYF	TGTGCCAGCAGCCAAGAGGCGGCTAGCACAGATACGCAGTATTTT
.	TRBJ2-1	many	TRBV2	CASSEAPLGDFNEQFF	TGTGCCAGCAGTGAAGCGCCTTTGGGGGATTTCAATGAGCAGTTCTTC
.	TRBJ1-5	many	TRBV12-3/TRBV12-4	CASSDRSSGQPQHF	TGTGCCAGCAGCGACAGGTCATCGGGTCAGCCCCAGCATTTT
.	TRBJ1-1	many	TRBV11-2	CAIHVTPLSNTEAFF	TGTGCCATACACGTCACCCCATTATCGAACACTGAAGCTTTCTTT
.	TRBJ1-6	many	TRBV3-1	CASSQGDRPLWSPLHF	TGTGCCAGCAGCCAAGGGGACCGCCCTCTTTGGTCACCCCTCCACTTT
TRBD1	TRBJ2-5	few	TRBV6-1	CASRTGTGISETQYF	TGTGCCAGCAGAACCGGGACAGGGATTTCAGAGACCCAGTACTTC
TRBD2	TRBJ2-5	.	TRBV27	CASSNPGGGRETQYF	TGTGCCAGCTCAAACCCAGGCGGGGGGAGGGAGACCCAGTACTTC
.	TRBJ1-3	few	TRBV3-1	CASSHRSGNTIYF	TGTGCCAGCAGCCACCGCTCTGGAAACACCATATATTTT
.	TRBJ2-1	few	TRBV5-6	CASSLAGPIPYNEQFF	TGTGCCAGCAGCTTGGCGGGGCCTATACCCTACAATGAGCAGTTCTTC
.	TRBJ1-2	few	TRBV6-1	CASSSGSYGCTF	.
.	TRBJ1-1	many	TRBV28	CASSLAGGGQEAFF	TGTGCCAGCAGTTTAGCGGGTGGTGGACAGGAAGCTTTCTTT
TRBD1	TRBJ2-1	.	TRBV7-9	CASSLPGGTGAYNEQFF	TGTGCCAGCAGCTTACCAGGCGGGACAGGGGCCTACAATGAGCAGTTCTTC
TRBD1	TRBJ1-2	many	TRBV4-2	CASSQGQGVFGGYTF	TGTGCCAGCAGCCAGGGACAGGGAGTTTTCGGTGGCTACACCTTC
.	TRBJ2-1	many	TRBV27	CASSVTGNEQFF	TGTGCCAGCAGTGTCACCGGGAATGAGCAGTTCTTC
.	TRBJ2-7	.	TRBV19	CASSMGPSSEQYF	TGTGCCAGTAGTATGGGACCGTCTAGCGAGCAGTACTTC
.	TRBJ2-5	many	TRBV28	CASSFGSFQETQYF	TGTGCCAGCAGTTTTGGGTCTTTCCAAGAGACCCAGTACTTC
.	TRBJ1-5	few	TRBV25-1	CASSARDGFNQPQHF	TGTGCCAGCAGTGCCCGGGACGGATTTAATCAGCCCCAGCATTTT
TRBD2	TRBJ2-5	many	TRBV14	CASSRTPPGTSGTVKTQYF	TGTGCCAGCAGCCGAACACCCCCGGGGACTAGCGGGACTGTGAAGACCCAGTACTTC